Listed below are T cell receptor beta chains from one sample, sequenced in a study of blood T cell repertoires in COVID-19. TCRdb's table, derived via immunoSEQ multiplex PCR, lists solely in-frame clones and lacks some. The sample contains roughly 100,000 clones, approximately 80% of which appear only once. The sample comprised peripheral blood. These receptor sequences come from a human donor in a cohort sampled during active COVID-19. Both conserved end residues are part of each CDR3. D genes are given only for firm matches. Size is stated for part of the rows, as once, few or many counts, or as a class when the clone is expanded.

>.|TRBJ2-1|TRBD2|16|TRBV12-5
CASGLLTSGRAWEQFF
TGTGCTAGTGGTTTGCTCACTAGCGGGAGGGCCTGGGAGCAGTTCTTC
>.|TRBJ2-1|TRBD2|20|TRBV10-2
CASSGGLAGILIKTGNEQFF
TGCGCCAGCAGTGGGGGACTAGCGGGAATACTCATTAAAACCGGGAATGAGCAGTTCTTC
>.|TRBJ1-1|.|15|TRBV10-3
CAISVSGGGAYEAFF
TGTGCCATCAGTGTCTCGGGAGGGGGGGCTTATGAAGCTTTCTTT
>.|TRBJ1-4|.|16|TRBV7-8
CASSLGLRDTNEKLFF
TGTGCCAGCAGCTTAGGTCTCCGGGATACTAATGAAAAACTGTTTTTT
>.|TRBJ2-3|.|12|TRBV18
CASSLNTDTQYF
TGTGCCAGCTCACTTAACACAGATACGCAGTATTTT
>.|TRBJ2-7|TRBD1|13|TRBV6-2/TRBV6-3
CASSRTGIYEQYF
TGTGCCAGCAGTCGGACAGGGATCTACGAGCAGTACTTC
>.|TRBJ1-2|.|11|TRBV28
CASSENYGYTF
TGTGCCAGCAGTGAGAACTATGGCTACACCTTC
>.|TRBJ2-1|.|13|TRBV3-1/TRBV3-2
CASSLIRNGEQFF
TGTGCCAGCAGCCTAATACGTAACGGGGAGCAGTTCTTC
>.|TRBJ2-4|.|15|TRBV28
CASSYGGTGKNIQYF
TGTGCCAGCAGTTATGGGGGGACCGGGAAAAACATTCAGTACTTC
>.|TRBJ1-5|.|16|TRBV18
CASSLSTPGSNQPQHF
TGTGCCAGCTCTCTTTCAACCCCGGGGAGCAATCAGCCCCAGCATTTT
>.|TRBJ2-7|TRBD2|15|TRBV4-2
CASSQGSGGSYEQYF
TGTGCCAGCAGCCAGGGTAGCGGGGGTTCCTACGAGCAGTACTTC
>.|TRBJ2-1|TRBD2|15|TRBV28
CASSGAGTSFNEQFF
TGTGCCAGCAGCGGGGCCGGGACTAGTTTCAATGAGCAGTTCTTC
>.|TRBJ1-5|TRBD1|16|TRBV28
CASSLLYRGRNQPQHF
TGTGCCAGCAGCCTGCTATACAGGGGGCGAAATCAGCCCCAGCATTTT
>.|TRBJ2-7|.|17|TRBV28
CASSLGGTPGRRYEQYF
TGTGCCAGCAGTTTAGGTGGAACCCCCGGGAGAAGATACGAGCAGTACTTC
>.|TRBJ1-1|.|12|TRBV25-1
CASSEGTSEAFF
TGTGCCAGCAGTGAAGGGACTTCTGAAGCTTTCTTT
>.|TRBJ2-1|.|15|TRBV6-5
CASSYSHSRNNEQFF
TGTGCCAGCAGTTACTCCCACAGCCGTAACAATGAGCAGTTCTTC
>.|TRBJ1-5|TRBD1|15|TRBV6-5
CATTDRGYSNQPQHF
TGTGCCACCACGGACAGGGGGTATAGCAATCAGCCCCAGCATTTT
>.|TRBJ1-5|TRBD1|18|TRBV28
CASSLGQGATYSNQPQHF
TGTGCCAGCAGTCTCGGACAGGGGGCAACTTATAGCAATCAGCCCCAGCATTTT
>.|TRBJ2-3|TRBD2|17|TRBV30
CAWSRGWVAGKSGTQYF
TGTGCCTGGAGTCGGGGTTGGGTAGCGGGAAAATCGGGTACGCAGTATTTT
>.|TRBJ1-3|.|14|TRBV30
CAWSGTSGGNTIYF
TGTGCCTGGAGTGGCACCTCCGGTGGTAACACCATATATTTT
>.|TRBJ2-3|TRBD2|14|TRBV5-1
CASSSGLDTDTQYF
TGCGCCAGCAGCTCCGGACTAGACACAGATACGCAGTATTTT
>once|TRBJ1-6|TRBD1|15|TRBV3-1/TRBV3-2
CASSQGGTAGSPLHF
TGTGCCAGCAGCCAAGGCGGGACAGCGGGTTCACCCCTCCACTTT
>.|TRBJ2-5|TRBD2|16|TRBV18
CASSPAGLAGEETQYF
TGTGCCAGCTCACCGGCGGGACTAGCGGGGGAAGAGACCCAGTACTTC
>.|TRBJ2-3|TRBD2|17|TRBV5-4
CASSPRLAGSSTDTQYF
TGTGCCAGCAGTCCAAGACTAGCGGGGTCTAGCACAGATACGCAGTATTTT